This passage covers 22 T cell receptor beta chains from one sample sequenced in a study of control samples from healthy donors and cancer patients. This table comes from immunoSEQ multiplex PCR, and its TCRdb copy is limited to in-frame clones, with some not included. The sample consists of 200,000 to 250,000 clones, around 94% of them appearing once. The sample consisted of blood. These receptors were collected from a man aged 45-65 years in good health.

This chain joins TRBV6-5 and TRBJ1-2; TRBD1 is a possible D gene (5 bases). Germline V gene data show CDR1 as MNHEY and CDR2 as SVGAGI. V gave up 6 bases and J gave up 3 bases, with 17 bases separating them. The CDR3 contains 15 residues. CDR3 DNA sequence: TGTGCCAGCAGACCTCCCGGGACGGACTACTATGGCTACACCTTC. Amino acid sequence: CASRPPGTDYYGYTF.

V usage is TRBV6-5 and J usage is TRBJ1-5; TRBD1 matches at 9 bases. CDR3 length equals 14 residues. Per germline, CDR1 MNHEY and CDR2 SVGAGI. J was trimmed by 7 bases and V by 4 bases; bases with no gene match: 5. CDR3 amino acids: CASSWTGVGQPQHF. CDR3 nucleotide sequence: TGTGCCAGCAGTTGGACAGGGGTAGGACAGCCCCAGCATTTT.

The chain joins TRBV19 to TRBJ2-5; D is perhaps TRBD2 (6 bases). Germline V gene sequence: CDR1 LNHDA, CDR2 SQIVND (reference sequence). The CDR3 has 14 amino acids. V lost 9 bases, J lost 1 base, and 15 bases lay in between. The CDR3 is CASSEGWPQETQYF. The CDR3 DNA reads TGTGCCAGCTCGGAGGGTTGGCCCCAAGAGACCCAGTACTTC.

The gene calls are TRBV11-3 and TRBJ1-5; D ambiguous. From germline, CDR1 is SGHNT and CDR2 YENEEA. The CDR3 contains 18 residues. Trimming took off 2 bases at V and 0 bases at J, with 17 bases between the two ends. The CDR3 DNA is TGTGCCAGCAGCTTACCTGGGCCCGAACCCTATAGCAATCAGCCCCAGCATTTT. Its protein product is CASSLPGPEPYSNQPQHF.

The chain recombines TRBV6-5 with TRBJ2-5; possible D gene TRBD2, 5 bases. Per germline, CDR1 MNHEY and CDR2 SVGAGI. V lost 5 bases and J 5 bases, leaving 12 bases between the germline ends. The CDR3 runs to 13 residues. This CDR3 is CASSLRGRETQYF. CDR3 in DNA: TGTGCCAGCAGTCTACGGGGTCGTGAGACCCAGTACTTC.

This chain connects TRBV6-5 to TRBJ1-1, with D maybe TRBD1 (5 bases). CDR1 and CDR2 (germline): MNHEY, SVGAGI. This CDR3 spans 14 amino acids. The ends were cut back, 4 bases at V and 1 base at J, with 10 bases in the middle. The CDR3 sequence is CASSSGTSNTEAFF. As DNA, the CDR3 is TGTGCCAGCAGTTCCGGGACGTCGAACACTGAAGCTTTCTTT.

In its sample, this clone was seen once. The chain carries TRBV28 and TRBJ1-5, with no clear D. Germline CDR1 is MDHEN and CDR2 is SYDVKM. This CDR3 has 12 amino acids. V gave up 5 bases and J gave up 5 bases, with 7 bases separating them. In DNA form, the CDR3 reads TGTGCCAGCAGTCTTACCCATCAGCCCCAGCATTTT. Its translation is CASSLTHQPQHF.

The genes are TRBV29-1 and TRBJ2-1; D perhaps matches TRBD1 (6 bases). This CDR3 has 15 amino acids. Germline V gene lookup returns CDR1 SQVTM and CDR2 ANQGSEA. Trimming stripped 6 bases from V and 0 bases from J, with 15 bases between. For the CDR3, the DNA is TGCAGCGTGCCTCCGAGGGGGAGCTCCTACAATGAGCAGTTCTTC. This sequence encodes CSVPPRGSSYNEQFF.

In DNA, the CDR3 is TGTGCCAGCACCCGTTCGGGGCAGTATGGGGGCGGCTACACCTTC. Its protein is CASTRSGQYGGGYTF. V is TRBV28 and J is TRBJ1-2, with D perhaps matching TRBD1 (6 bases). Trimming took 7 bases from V and 8 from J, leaving 23 bases between them. Germline-derived CDR1 and CDR2 are MDHEN and SYDVKM. CDR3 size: 15 residues.

V gene TRBV2 combines with J gene TRBJ1-1; D not resolved. The V gene lost 4 bases and the J gene lost 1 base, with 7 bases spanning the gap. This CDR3 has 13 residues. Germline CDR1 and CDR2: SNHLY and FYNNEI. The CDR3 region is CASSADANTEAFF. The DNA of the CDR3 is TGTGCCAGCAGTGCGGACGCGAACACTGAAGCTTTCTTT.

The chain links TRBV2 to TRBJ2-1; a weak D match, TRBD1 (5 bases). The V and J ends lost 1 base and 9 bases respectively, with 7 bases between them. The CDR3 spans 12 residues. Germline CDR1 reads SNHLY; CDR2 reads FYNNEI. CDR3 residues: CASSEGTPEQFF. DNA for the CDR3: TGTGCCAGCAGTGAAGGGACACCTGAGCAGTTCTTC. Full variable domain (rest looked up from reference TRBV2 and TRBJ2-1): EPEVTQTPSHQVTQMGQEVILRCVPISNHLYFYWYRQILGQKVEFLVSFYNNEISEKSEIFDDQFSVERPDGSNFTLKIRSTKLEDSAMYFCASSEGTPEQFFGPGTRLTVL.

The chain carries TRBV11-2 and TRBJ1-6; D possibly corresponds to TRBD1 (6 bases). Germline lookup yields CDR1 SGHAT and CDR2 FQNNGV. This CDR3 spans 15 amino acids. Trimming pared 4 bases from V and 7 bases from J, leaving 14 bases between. The CDR3 reads CASSSRGGTNSPLHF. CDR3 DNA sequence: TGTGCCAGCAGCTCACGTGGGGGGACAAATTCACCCCTCCACTTT.

V is TRBV5-6 and J is TRBJ2-7, with D possibly TRBD2 on 6 matching bases. V gave up 0 bases and J gave up 7 bases, with 14 bases separating them. Germline-derived CDR1 and CDR2 are SGHDT and YYEEEE. The CDR3 contains 14 residues. In DNA form, the CDR3 reads TGTGCCAGCAGCTTGGCCGCGGAGGGGCGGGAGCAGTACGTC. Translating gives CASSLAAEGREQYV.

This clone was recorded only once. The chain joins TRBV6-5 to TRBJ1-6; no firm D call. Between the trimmed V and J ends, which lost 4 bases and 10 bases, there was a span of 14 bases. Germline CDR1 is MNHEY and CDR2 is SVGAGI. There are 14 residues in the CDR3. The CDR3 spells CASSWAGVGSPLHF. The CDR3 nucleotides are TGTGCCAGCAGTTGGGCGGGAGTCGGCTCACCCCTCCACTTT.

This clone was seen a single time. The chain uses TRBV18 and TRBJ1-3; 8 bases are shared with TRBD1. Germline V gives CDR1 KGHSH, CDR2 LQKENI. This CDR3 has 18 amino acids. The V segment lost 3 bases and the J segment 0 bases; nucleotides outside the gene matches: 10. In DNA, the CDR3 is TGTGCCAGCTCACCCATTACAGGGGGGGGACCCTCTGGAAACACCATATATTTT. Translated, it gives CASSPITGGGPSGNTIYF.

This chain joins TRBV9 and TRBJ1-1; 8 bases match TRBD1. The germline V gene encodes CDR1 SGDLS and CDR2 YYNGEE. Trimming at V came to 0 bases and at J to 1 base, leaving 2 bases not matched to a gene. The length of the CDR3 is 15 residues. CDR3 DNA sequence: TGTGCCAGCAGCGTAGCTACAGGGGGGAACACTGAAGCTTTCTTT. It encodes CASSVATGGNTEAFF. Based on the CDR3 plus reference TRBV9 and TRBJ1-1, the full variable domain is DSGVTQTPKHLITATGQRVTLRCSPRSGDLSVYWYQQSLDQGLQFLIQYYNGEERAKGNILERFSAQQFPDLHSELNLSSLELGDSALYFCASSVATGGNTEAFFGQGTRLTVV.

This chain joins TRBV5-1 and TRBJ2-7; tentatively, D is TRBD1 (5 bases). Germline V gene sequence: CDR1 SGHRS, CDR2 YFSETQ. The CDR3 totals 14 residues. The V gene lost 2 bases and the J gene lost 5 bases, with 14 bases spanning the gap. The CDR3: CASSLGQGVHEQYV. The CDR3 DNA sequence: TGCGCCAGCAGCTTAGGGCAGGGTGTGCACGAGCAGTACGTC.

This chain links TRBV6-5 with TRBJ2-5; D call uncertain. V dropped 5 bases and J dropped 1 base, with 11 bases sitting between them. This CDR3 spans 14 amino acids. Germline-derived CDR1 and CDR2 are MNHEY and SVGAGI. CDR3 region: CASSTWASQETQYF. CDR3 DNA sequence: TGTGCCAGCAGTACCTGGGCTAGCCAAGAGACCCAGTACTTC.

This clone appeared once. The gene calls are TRBV19 and TRBJ1-1; D gene ambiguous. The CDR3 covers 14 residues. Trimming pared 2 bases from V and 0 bases from J, leaving 7 bases between. The germline V gene encodes CDR1 LNHDA and CDR2 SQIVND (reference sequence). The CDR3 nucleotides are TGTGCCAGTAGTATAACGGCCATGAACACTGAAGCTTTCTTT. It encodes CASSITAMNTEAFF. The complete variable domain, with remaining parts taken from reference TRBV19 and TRBJ1-1, reads DGGITQSPKYLFRKEGQNVTLSCEQNLNHDAMYWYRQDPGQGLRLIYYSQIVNDFQKGDIAEGYSVSREKKESFPLTVTSAQKNPTAFYLCASSITAMNTEAFFGQGTRLTVV.

The chain links TRBV18 to TRBJ1-1, with D uncertain. The CDR3 is 15 residues long. Germline CDR1 reads KGHSH; CDR2 reads LQKENI. V was cut by 2 bases and J by 0 bases, with 10 bases left in between. CDR3 sequence: CASSPNGEVNTEAFF. CDR3 in DNA: TGTGCCAGCTCACCAAACGGGGAAGTGAACACTGAAGCTTTCTTT.

The rearrangement links TRBV6-5 to TRBJ1-5; 7 bases are shared with TRBD1. V shed 5 bases, J shed 7 bases, and the junction held 5 bases outside the gene matches. The CDR3 contains 13 residues. Germline loops: CDR1 MNHEY, CDR2 SVGAGI. CDR3 region: CASSLRDSQPQHF. For the CDR3, the DNA is TGTGCCAGCAGTCTCCGGGACAGCCAGCCCCAGCATTTT.

The V call is TRBV19, the J call TRBJ2-2; D is ambiguous. Between the trimmed V and J ends, which lost 7 bases and 5 bases, there was a span of 11 bases. There are 13 residues in the CDR3. Looked up from germline, CDR1 is LNHDA and CDR2 is SQIVND (reference sequence). The CDR3 DNA follows: TGTGCCAGTATGCCACTGGGGACCGGGGAGCTGTTTTTT. It codes for CASMPLGTGELFF.